These 21 T cell receptor beta chains share one sample of origin, sequenced in a study of T cell responses to AZD1222 COVID-19 vaccine. Generated by immunoSEQ multiplex PCR, the TCRdb table keeps only in-frame clones and is missing some. Of some 47,000 clones in the sample, nearly 85% were seen once. The sample here was peripheral blood, taken on day 0 of AZD1222 vaccination. The origin of the receptors is an adult in good health.

The chain recombines TRBV7-8 with TRBJ2-7, with TRBD2 matching over 14 bases. The germline gives CDR1 SGHVS, CDR2 FQNEAQ. V shed 3 bases and J 0 bases; nucleotides not matched to a gene: 4. This CDR3 comprises 17 residues. The CDR3 sequence: CASSLGTSGRGSYEQYF. The CDR3 DNA is TGTGCCAGCAGCTTGGGGACTAGCGGGAGAGGCTCCTACGAGCAGTACTTC.

The rearrangement uses TRBV11-2 and TRBJ2-7; TRBD1 agrees at 8 bases. V was clipped by 3 bases and J by 5 bases; unmatched bases: 3. The CDR3 sequence is 13 residues long. Germline CDR1 and CDR2: SGHAT and FQNNGV. The CDR3 protein is CASSFDRGHEQYF. The CDR3 coding sequence is TGTGCCAGCAGCTTCGACAGGGGCCACGAGCAGTACTTC.

The J gene is TRBJ1-2, the V gene TRBV3-1 (or the pseudogene TRBV3-2); D may be TRBD1 (5 bases). V was clipped by 4 bases and J by 2 bases, with 11 bases between them. CDR1 LGHDT and CDR2 YNNKEL come from the germline V gene (reference sequence). The CDR3 consists of 14 residues. Written as DNA, the CDR3 is TGTGCCAGCAGCCGGGACGCAGCAAACTATGGCTACACCTTC. Translated, it gives CASSRDAANYGYTF.

This chain connects TRBV2 to TRBJ2-2; 8 bases align to TRBD2. Germline loops: CDR1 SNHLY, CDR2 FYNNEI. The V and J ends lost 8 bases and 4 bases, in that order; junction bases with no gene match: 6. CDR3 length: 14 residues. CDR3 in amino acids: CASPGGPGTGELFF. The CDR3 DNA reads TGTGCCAGCCCGGGGGGGCCAGGCACCGGGGAGCTGTTTTTT.

The chain couples TRBV28 to TRBJ1-6; 7 bases align to TRBD1. The V and J ends lost 3 bases and 6 bases, in that order; junction bases with no gene match: 2. This CDR3 region has 14 residues. In germline, CDR1 is MDHEN, CDR2 SYDVKM. CDR3 sequence reads: CASSLGQRNSPLHF. The DNA of the CDR3 is TGTGCCAGCAGTTTGGGACAGCGTAATTCACCCCTCCACTTT.

In nucleotides, the CDR3 is TGTGCCAGCAGTGCAACAGGGAACTCCTACAATGAGCAGTTCTTC. Translation gives CASSATGNSYNEQFF. The V gene is TRBV25-1, the J gene TRBJ2-1; D is possibly TRBD1 (6 bases). Germline CDR1 and CDR2: MGHDK and SYGVNS. The CDR3 runs 15 residues. V gave up 4 bases and J gave up 0 bases, with 10 bases separating them.

This rearrangement joins TRBV5-1 to TRBJ2-3, with a tentative D call TRBD1 (5 bases). Trimming took 4 bases from V and 0 from J, leaving 15 bases between them. CDR1 is SGHRS and CDR2 is YFSETQ in the germline V gene. This CDR3 spans 16 amino acids. Written as DNA, the CDR3 is TGCGCCAGCAGCAACTCAGGAAGGGGTAGCACAGATACGCAGTATTTT. Amino acid sequence: CASSNSGRGSTDTQYF.

V is TRBV5-4 and J is TRBJ2-1, with unresolved D. V dropped 4 bases and J dropped 3 bases, with 11 bases sitting between them. In germline, CDR1 is SGHNT, CDR2 YYREEE (reference sequence). The length of the CDR3 is 14 residues. The CDR3 region is CASSPPNGYNEQFF. Written as DNA, the CDR3 is TGTGCCAGCAGCCCGCCCAACGGCTACAATGAGCAGTTCTTC.

This chain connects TRBV6-5 to TRBJ2-3; TRBD1 aligns across 9 bases. The CDR3 is made up of 13 amino acids. The germline gives CDR1 MNHEY, CDR2 SVGAGI. Germline trimming cut 6 bases from V and 8 bases from J; bases unmatched to any gene: 6. CDR3: CASRYGQGSTQYF. The CDR3 bases are TGTGCCAGCAGATACGGACAGGGGAGTACGCAGTATTTT.

The rearrangement uses TRBV28 and TRBJ1-5; unclear D gene. Germline-derived CDR1 and CDR2 are MDHEN and SYDVKM. This CDR3 has 16 amino acids. The V end was cut by 6 bases, the J end by 3 bases, with 18 bases between. CDR3 sequence reads: CASSRDTILSNQPQHF. Written as DNA, the CDR3 is TGTGCCAGCAGCCGCGACACCATCCTATCCAATCAGCCCCAGCATTTT. Together with reference TRBV28 and TRBJ1-5, the CDR3 gives the full variable domain: DVKVTQSSRYLVKRTGEKVFLECVQDMDHENMFWYRQDPGLGLRLIYFSYDVKMKEKGDIPEGYSVSREKKERFSLILESASTNQTSMYLCASSRDTILSNQPQHFGDGTRLSIL.

The gene calls are TRBV15 and TRBJ2-3, with D possibly being TRBD1 (6 bases). The CDR3 runs 15 residues. V dropped 2 bases and J dropped 4 bases, with 13 bases sitting between them. Germline V CDR1 and CDR2: LNHNV, YYDKDF (reference sequence). As DNA, the CDR3 is TGTGCCACCAGCAGACAGGGGAGTGGGGCAGATACGCAGTATTTT. Protein product: CATSRQGSGADTQYF.

V gene TRBV5-1 combines with J gene TRBJ1-1; the match to TRBD1 covers 9 bases. The V segment lost 4 bases and the J segment 0 bases; nucleotides outside the gene matches: 10. CDR3 length: 17 residues. Germline V gives CDR1 SGHRS, CDR2 YFSETQ. In DNA form, the CDR3 reads TGCGCCAGCAGCCCGTCCGGGACAGGGCTTCTGAACACTGAAGCTTTCTTT. Translated: CASSPSGTGLLNTEAFF.

The V gene is TRBV28, the J gene TRBJ2-2, with TRBD1 matching 9 bases. The germline V gene has CDR1 MDHEN and CDR2 SYDVKM. CDR3 length: 15 residues. The V segment lost 6 bases and the J segment 1 base; nucleotides outside the gene matches: 3. The CDR3 loop is CASRRDRVNTGELFF. CDR3 sequence (DNA): TGTGCCAGCAGACGGGACAGGGTGAACACCGGGGAGCTGTTTTTT.

The CDR3, as DNA: TGTGCCAGTAGTCCCAGACTAGCGGGTATACAATCGGGAATAGATACGCAGTATTTT. It yields the protein CASSPRLAGIQSGIDTQYF. V usage is TRBV19 and J usage is TRBJ2-3; 10 bases map to TRBD2. The CDR3 totals 19 residues. Germline V CDR1 and CDR2: LNHDA, SQIVND (reference sequence). Trimming at V came to 5 bases and at J to 5 bases, leaving 19 bases not matched to a gene.

This clone was counted only a few times. V gene TRBV29-1 combines with J gene TRBJ2-4; possibly TRBD2 for D (5 bases). Germline CDR1 SQVTM, CDR2 ANQGSEA. V lost 4 bases and J lost 11, with 9 bases in between. The CDR3 has 10 amino acids. The CDR3 nucleotides are TGCAGCGTTGGGGAAGCGGTTCAGTACTTC. This gives the protein CSVGEAVQYF.

This chain joins TRBV3-1 (or the pseudogene TRBV3-2) and TRBJ2-3; 8 nucleotides line up with TRBD1. The germline V gene has CDR1 LGHDT and CDR2 YNNKEL (reference sequence). The CDR3 has 17 residues. After removal of 1 base from V and 1 base from J, the junction contained 7 bases not matched to a gene. This CDR3 reads CASSQATTGAGTDTQYF. CDR3 DNA: TGTGCCAGCAGCCAAGCGACGACAGGGGCGGGCACAGATACGCAGTATTTT.

This clone was seen only once. The chain combines TRBV9 with TRBJ2-7, with D possibly being TRBD2 (6 bases). The CDR3 covers 13 residues. Germline loops: CDR1 SGDLS, CDR2 YYNGEE. With 0 bases removed from V and 3 bases from J, the gap between germline ends came to 7 bases. The CDR3 sequence: CASSVADYYEQYF. CDR3 DNA: TGTGCCAGCAGCGTAGCGGACTACTACGAGCAGTACTTC.

The CDR3 reads CASSRDPSMIGTQYF. The CDR3 DNA reads as TGTGCCAGCAGTAGGGACCCCAGTATGATTGGAACCCAGTACTTC. This rearrangement joins TRBV6-2 or TRBV6-3 to TRBJ2-5, with D perhaps TRBD1 or TRBD2 (5 bases each). The ends were cut back, 5 bases at V and 8 bases at J, with 21 bases in the middle. Germline-derived CDR1 and CDR2 are MNHEY and SVGEGT. The CDR3 covers 15 residues.

The J gene is TRBJ1-2, the V gene TRBV6-5; weak D call: TRBD1 (6 bases). CDR3 length equals 12 residues. Trimming took 8 bases from V and 3 from J, leaving 10 bases between them. The germline CDR1 and CDR2 sequences are MNHEY and SVGAGI. CDR3 DNA: TGTGCCAGCCAGAAGGGGGACTATGGCTACACCTTC. Translating gives CASQKGDYGYTF.

This clone was detected once. J is TRBJ2-1 and V is TRBV9; either TRBD1 or TRBD2 may supply D (5 bases each). This CDR3 is 15 amino acids long. In germline, CDR1 is SGDLS, CDR2 YYNGEE. Deletions cut 2 bases from V and 12 bases from J, with 21 bases between. The CDR3 DNA sequence: TGTGCCAGCAGCGTGATGGGGACGACCCAAGAGGGGCAGTTCTTC. Translating it yields CASSVMGTTQEGQFF.

The chain couples TRBV15 to TRBJ1-2; D unclear. Germline V gene sequence: CDR1 LNHNV, CDR2 YYDKDF (reference sequence). Trimming pared 0 bases from V and 2 bases from J, leaving 7 bases between. This CDR3 comprises 14 residues. This CDR3 is CATSREGLNYGYTF. The DNA for the CDR3 is TGTGCCACCAGCAGAGAGGGCTTGAACTATGGCTACACCTTC.